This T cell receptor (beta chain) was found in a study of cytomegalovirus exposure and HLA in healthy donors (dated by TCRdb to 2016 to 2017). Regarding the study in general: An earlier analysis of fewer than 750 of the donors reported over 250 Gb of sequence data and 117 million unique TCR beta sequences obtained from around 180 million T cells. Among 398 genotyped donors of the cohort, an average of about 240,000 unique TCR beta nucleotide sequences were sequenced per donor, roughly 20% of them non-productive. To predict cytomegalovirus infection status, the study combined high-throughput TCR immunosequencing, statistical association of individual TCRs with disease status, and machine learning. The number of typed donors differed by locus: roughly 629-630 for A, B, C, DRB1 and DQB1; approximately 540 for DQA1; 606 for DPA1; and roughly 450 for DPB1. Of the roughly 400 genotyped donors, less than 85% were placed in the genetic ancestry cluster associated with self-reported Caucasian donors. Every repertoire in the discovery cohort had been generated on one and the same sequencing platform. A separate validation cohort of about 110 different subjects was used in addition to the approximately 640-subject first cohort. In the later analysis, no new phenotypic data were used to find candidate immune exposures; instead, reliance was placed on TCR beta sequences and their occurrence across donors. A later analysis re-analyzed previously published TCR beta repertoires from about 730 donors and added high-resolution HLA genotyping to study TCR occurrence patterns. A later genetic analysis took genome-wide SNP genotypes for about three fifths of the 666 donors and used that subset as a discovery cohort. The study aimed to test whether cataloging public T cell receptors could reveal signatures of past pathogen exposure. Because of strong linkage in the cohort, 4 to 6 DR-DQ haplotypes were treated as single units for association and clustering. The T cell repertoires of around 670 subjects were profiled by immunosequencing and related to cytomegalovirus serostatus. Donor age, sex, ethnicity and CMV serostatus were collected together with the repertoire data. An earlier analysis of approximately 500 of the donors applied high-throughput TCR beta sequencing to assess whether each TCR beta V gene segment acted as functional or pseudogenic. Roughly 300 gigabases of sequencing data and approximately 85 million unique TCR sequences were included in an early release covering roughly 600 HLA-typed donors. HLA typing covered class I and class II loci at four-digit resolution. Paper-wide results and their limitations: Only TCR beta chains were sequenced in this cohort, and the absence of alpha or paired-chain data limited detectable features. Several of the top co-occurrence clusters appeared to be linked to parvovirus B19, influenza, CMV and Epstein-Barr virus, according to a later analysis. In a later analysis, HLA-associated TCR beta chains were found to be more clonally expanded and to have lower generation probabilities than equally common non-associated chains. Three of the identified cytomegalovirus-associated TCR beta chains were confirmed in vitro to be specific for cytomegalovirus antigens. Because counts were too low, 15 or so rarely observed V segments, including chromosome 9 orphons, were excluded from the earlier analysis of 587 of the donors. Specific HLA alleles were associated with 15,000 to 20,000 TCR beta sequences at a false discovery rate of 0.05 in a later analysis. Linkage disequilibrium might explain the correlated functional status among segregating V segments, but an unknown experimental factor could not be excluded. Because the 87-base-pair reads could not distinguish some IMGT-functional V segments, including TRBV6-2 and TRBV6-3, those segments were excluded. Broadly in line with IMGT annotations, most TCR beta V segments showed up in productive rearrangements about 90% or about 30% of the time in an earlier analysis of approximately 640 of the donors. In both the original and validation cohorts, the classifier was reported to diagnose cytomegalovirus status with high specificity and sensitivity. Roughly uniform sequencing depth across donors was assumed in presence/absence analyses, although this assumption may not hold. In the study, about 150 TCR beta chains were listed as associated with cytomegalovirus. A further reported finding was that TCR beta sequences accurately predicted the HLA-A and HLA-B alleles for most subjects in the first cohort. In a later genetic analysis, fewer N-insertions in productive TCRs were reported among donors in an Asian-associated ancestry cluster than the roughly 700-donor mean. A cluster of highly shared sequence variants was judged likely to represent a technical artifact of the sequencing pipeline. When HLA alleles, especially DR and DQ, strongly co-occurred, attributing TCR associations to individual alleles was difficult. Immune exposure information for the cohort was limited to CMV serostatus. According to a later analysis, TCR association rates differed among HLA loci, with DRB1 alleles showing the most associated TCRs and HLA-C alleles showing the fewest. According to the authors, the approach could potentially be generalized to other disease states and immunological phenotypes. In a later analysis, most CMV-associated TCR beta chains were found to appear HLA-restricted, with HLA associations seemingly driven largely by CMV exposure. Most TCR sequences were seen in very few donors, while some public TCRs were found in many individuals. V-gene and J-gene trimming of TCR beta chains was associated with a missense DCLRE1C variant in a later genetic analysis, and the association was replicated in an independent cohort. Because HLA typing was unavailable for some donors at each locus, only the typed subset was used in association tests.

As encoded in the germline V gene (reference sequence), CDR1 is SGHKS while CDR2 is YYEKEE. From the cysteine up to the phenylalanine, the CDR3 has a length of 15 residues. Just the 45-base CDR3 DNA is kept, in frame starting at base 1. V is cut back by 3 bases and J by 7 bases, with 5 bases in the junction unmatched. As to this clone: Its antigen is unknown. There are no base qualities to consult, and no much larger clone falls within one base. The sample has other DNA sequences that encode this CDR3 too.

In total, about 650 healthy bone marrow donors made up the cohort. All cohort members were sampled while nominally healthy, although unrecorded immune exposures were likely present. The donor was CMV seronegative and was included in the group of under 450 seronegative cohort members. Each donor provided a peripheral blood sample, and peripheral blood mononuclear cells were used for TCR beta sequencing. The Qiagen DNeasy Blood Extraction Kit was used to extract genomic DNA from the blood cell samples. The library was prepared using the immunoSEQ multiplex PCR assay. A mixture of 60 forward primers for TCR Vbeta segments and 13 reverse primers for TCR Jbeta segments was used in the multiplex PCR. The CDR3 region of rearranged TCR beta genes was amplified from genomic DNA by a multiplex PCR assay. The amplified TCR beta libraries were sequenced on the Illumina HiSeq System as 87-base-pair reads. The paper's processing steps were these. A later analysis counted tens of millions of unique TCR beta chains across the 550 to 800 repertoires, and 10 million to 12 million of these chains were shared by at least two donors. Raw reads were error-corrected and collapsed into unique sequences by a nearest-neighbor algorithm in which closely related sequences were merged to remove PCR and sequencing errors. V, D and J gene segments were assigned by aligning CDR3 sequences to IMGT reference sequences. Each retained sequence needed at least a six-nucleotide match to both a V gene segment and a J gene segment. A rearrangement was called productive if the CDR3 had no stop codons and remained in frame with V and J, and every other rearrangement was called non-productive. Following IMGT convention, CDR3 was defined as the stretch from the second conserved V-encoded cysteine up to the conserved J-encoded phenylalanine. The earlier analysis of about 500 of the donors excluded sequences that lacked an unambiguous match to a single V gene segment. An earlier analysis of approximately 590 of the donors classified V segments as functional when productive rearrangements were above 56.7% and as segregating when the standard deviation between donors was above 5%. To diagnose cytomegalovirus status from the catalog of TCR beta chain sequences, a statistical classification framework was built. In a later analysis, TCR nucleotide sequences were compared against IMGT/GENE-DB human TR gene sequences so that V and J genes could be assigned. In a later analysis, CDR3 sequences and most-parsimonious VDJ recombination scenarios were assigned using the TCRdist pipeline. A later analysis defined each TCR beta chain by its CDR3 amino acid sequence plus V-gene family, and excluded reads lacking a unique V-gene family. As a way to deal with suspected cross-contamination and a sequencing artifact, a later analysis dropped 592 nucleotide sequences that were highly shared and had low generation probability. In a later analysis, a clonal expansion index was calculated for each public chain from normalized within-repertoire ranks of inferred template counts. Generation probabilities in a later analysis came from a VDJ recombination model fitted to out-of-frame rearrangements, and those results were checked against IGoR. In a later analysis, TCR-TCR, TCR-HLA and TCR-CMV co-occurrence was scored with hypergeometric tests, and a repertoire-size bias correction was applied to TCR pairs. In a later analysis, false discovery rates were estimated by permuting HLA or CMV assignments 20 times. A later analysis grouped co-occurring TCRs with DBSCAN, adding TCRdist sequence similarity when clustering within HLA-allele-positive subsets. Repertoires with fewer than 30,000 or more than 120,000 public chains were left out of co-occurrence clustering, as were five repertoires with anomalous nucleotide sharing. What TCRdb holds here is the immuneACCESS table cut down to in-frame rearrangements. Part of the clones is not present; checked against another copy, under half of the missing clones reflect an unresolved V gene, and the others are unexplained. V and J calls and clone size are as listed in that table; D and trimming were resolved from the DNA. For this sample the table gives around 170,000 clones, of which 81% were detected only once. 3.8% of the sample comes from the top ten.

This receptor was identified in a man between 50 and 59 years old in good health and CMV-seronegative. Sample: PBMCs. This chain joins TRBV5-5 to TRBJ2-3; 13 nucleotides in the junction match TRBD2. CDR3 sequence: CASSSRTSGGNTQYF. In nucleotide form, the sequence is TGTGCCAGCAGCTCCCGGACTAGCGGGGGTAATACGCAGTATTTT. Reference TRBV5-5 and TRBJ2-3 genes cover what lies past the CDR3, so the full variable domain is DAGVTQSPTHLIKTRGQQVTLRCSPISGHKSVSWYQQVLGQGPQFIFQYYEKEERGRGNFPDRFSARQFPNYSSELNVNALLLGDSALYLCASSSRTSGGNTQYFGPGTRLTVL.